The present TCR beta chain was sequenced within a study of CD8+CD57+ T cells in acquired aplastic anemia. The patients chosen for sequencing had shown expansion of CD8+CD57+ cells (detected by flow cytometry). The patients all had a severe acquired aplastic anemia diagnosis. Blood was sampled before the patients had received any therapy. In this sample, this clonotype turned up a few times. The use of genomic DNA as template underpinned the TCR beta VDJ and CDR3 profiling. TCRdb ran MiXCR on the reads and lists one entry per CDR3 protein. The table lists 450,000 to 600,000 distinct CDR3 sequences, approximately 32% of them singletons. Trimming stripped 2 bases from V and 4 bases from J, with 6 bases between. In germline, CDR1 is SNHLY, CDR2 FYNNEI. The CDR3 sequence is 14 residues long.

The sequenced material came from sorted CD4+, CD8+, or CD8+CD57+ T cells (not recorded which) from PBMCs. The source of this sequence is a human donor with aplastic anemia. The chain employs TRBV2 and TRBJ2-6, with D hard to call. The CDR3: CASSEPPGANVLTF. The CDR3 nucleotides read TGTGCCAGCAGTGAACCTCCCGGGGCCAACGTCCTGACTTTC. Full variable domain (remainder filled in from reference TRBV2 and TRBJ2-6): EPEVTQTPSHQVTQMGQEVILRCVPISNHLYFYWYRQILGQKVEFLVSFYNNEISEKSEIFDDQFSVERPDGSNFTLKIRSTKLEDSAMYFCASSEPPGANVLTFGAGSRLTVL.